This T cell receptor (beta chain) originates from a study of regulatory T cells in long-lasting Graves disease. Study-level information: Newly diagnosed Graves' patients had taken antithyroid drugs under 3 months.

The ends lost 1 base at V and 5 bases at J; junction bases unmatched: 1. The CDR3 spans 13 residues. Germline lookup yields CDR1 SGHTA and CDR2 FQGTGA. This clonotype appeared a few times. Indicated time point: newly diagnosed GD, antithyroid drugs for less than 3 months. RNA isolated from PBMCs was used to make the TCR library. With iRepertoire HTBI primers and Arm-PCR of CDR3 regions, TCR beta libraries were built. TCRdb analysed the multiplex PCR reads with MiXCR anew, one entry per CDR3 protein. Here the sample spans over 350,000 distinct CDR3 sequences, about 14% being singletons. Another study also made use of these data, one on T cells in Graves' hyperthyroidism and ophthalmopathy. That work states: A set of HTBI primers served as the primers for a first-round RT-PCR of the TCR CDR3.

Sequenced here: peripheral blood mononuclear cells (PBMCs), sampled at new diagnosis, from a patient treated with antithyroid drugs. The J gene is TRBJ2-7, the V gene TRBV7-3; 8 bases fit TRBD1. The TCR sequence derives from a woman between 45 and 60 years old with Graves disease. DNA for the CDR3: TGTGCCAGCAGCTTAAACAGGGGGGACGAGCAGTACTTC. Its protein product is CASSLNRGDEQYF.